This TCR beta chain comes out of a study of cytomegalovirus exposure and HLA in healthy donors. The PCR was carried out with 60 Vbeta primers and 13 Jbeta primers. TCRdb's copy holds only in-frame clones and misses some; the assay was immunoSEQ multiplex PCR. The sample lists about 120,000 clones, about 75% occurring once. Losses at the gene ends were 3 bases for V and 7 bases for J; bases not matched to a gene: 12. CDR3 length equals 17 residues. Germline loops: CDR1 SGHRS, CDR2 YFSETQ. The chain combines TRBV5-1 with TRBJ2-7; 14 nucleotides align to TRBD2. The sample consisted of PBMCs. The TCR sequence derives from a man in his fifties or sixties in good health and CMV-seropositive. The chain's CDR3 is CASSSNWGGLAGEEQYF. In nucleotides, the CDR3 is TGCGCCAGCAGCTCGAATTGGGGGGGACTAGCGGGAGAAGAGCAGTACTTC.